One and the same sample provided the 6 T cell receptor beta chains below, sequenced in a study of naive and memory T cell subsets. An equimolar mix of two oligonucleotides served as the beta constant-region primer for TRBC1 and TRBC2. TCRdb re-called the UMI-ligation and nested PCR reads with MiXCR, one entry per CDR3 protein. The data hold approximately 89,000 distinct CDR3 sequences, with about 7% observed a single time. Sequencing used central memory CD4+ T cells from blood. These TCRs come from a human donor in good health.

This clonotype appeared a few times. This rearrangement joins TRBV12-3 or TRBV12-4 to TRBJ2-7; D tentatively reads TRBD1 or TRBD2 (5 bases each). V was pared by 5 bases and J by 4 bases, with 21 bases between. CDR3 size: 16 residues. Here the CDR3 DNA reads TGTGCCAGCAGTCCTGGGAGCCGGACATCCCATTACGAGCAGTACTTC. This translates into CASSPGSRTSHYEQYF.

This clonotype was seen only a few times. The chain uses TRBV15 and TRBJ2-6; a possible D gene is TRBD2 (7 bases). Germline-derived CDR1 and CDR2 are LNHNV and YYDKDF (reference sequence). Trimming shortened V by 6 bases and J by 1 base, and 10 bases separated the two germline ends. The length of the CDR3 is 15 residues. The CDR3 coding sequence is TGTGCCACCAGTAAGGGGGGGTCTGGGGCCAACGTCCTGACTTTC. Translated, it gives CATSKGGSGANVLTF.

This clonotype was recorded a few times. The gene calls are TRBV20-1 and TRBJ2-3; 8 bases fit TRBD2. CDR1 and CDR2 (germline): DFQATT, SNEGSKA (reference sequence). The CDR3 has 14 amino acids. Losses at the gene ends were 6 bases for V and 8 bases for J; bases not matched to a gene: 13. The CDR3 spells CSAPSSGGAITQYF. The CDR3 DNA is TGCAGTGCCCCTTCCAGCGGGGGTGCCATTACGCAGTATTTT.

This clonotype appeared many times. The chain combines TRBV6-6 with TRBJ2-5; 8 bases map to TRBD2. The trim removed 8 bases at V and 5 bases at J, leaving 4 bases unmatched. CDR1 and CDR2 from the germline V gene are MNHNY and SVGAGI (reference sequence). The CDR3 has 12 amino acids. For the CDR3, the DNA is TGTGCCAGCGGACTAGCTGCGGAGACCCAGTACTTC. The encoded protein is CASGLAAETQYF.

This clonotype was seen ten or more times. CDR3 loop: CSASGGHTDTQYF. In DNA form, the CDR3 reads TGCAGTGCTAGCGGGGGCCACACAGATACGCAGTATTTT. The rearrangement joins TRBV20-1 to TRBJ2-3; D might be TRBD1 or TRBD2, each matching 6 bases. Trimming removed 3 bases from V and 2 bases from J, with 9 bases in between. Germline CDR1 and CDR2: DFQATT and SNEGSKA (reference sequence). This CDR3 region has 13 residues.

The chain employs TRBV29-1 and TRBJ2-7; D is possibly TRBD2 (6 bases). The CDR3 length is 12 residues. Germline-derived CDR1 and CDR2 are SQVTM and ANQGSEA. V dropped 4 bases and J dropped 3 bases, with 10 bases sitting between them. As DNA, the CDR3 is TGCAGCGTTGGGGCGGGACGCTACGAGCAGTACTTC. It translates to CSVGAGRYEQYF.